This is a list of T cell receptor beta chains from one sample in a study of T cells after yellow fever vaccination. TCRdb reprocessed the 5' RACE reads with MiXCR, giving one entry per CDR3 protein. Of 25,000 to 35,000 distinct CDR3 sequences in the sample, 4.4% were seen once. Here the sequenced sample was CD8+ T cells sorted from PBMCs, taken 5 days after the yellow fever booster vaccination. These receptors originate from a man aged 25-40 years who received the YFV17D yellow fever vaccine. Each CDR3 is given with its conserved first and last residue. Fields, in order: D gene, CDR3 length, J gene, clone size, V gene, CDR3 DNA, CDR3 protein. A D gene is named only where the DNA matches it firmly. Expanded clones get a size class; other rows say once, few or many, or leave the size out.

>NA|12|TRBJ1-3|many|TRBV10-2
TGCGCCAGCAGCGACCCCGGGGGGACCATATATTTT
CASSDPGGTIYF
>TRBD2|17|TRBJ2-3|many|TRBV15
TGTGCCACCAGCAGAGACGATAGCGGGAGAGCTGCAGATACGCAGTATTTT
CATSRDDSGRAADTQYF
>TRBD2|16|TRBJ2-2|many|TRBV27
TGTGCCAGCAGTTATCAAGGGCTAGCGGACACCGGGGAGCTGTTTTTT
CASSYQGLADTGELFF
>TRBD2|14|TRBJ2-7|many|TRBV20-1
TGCAGTGCTCCTCTAGCGGGAGGTGGGTACGAGCAGTACTTC
CSAPLAGGGYEQYF
>TRBD2|14|TRBJ2-7|many|TRBV28
TGTGCCAGCATCCCCGCGGGAGAGATCCACGAGCAGTACTTC
CASIPAGEIHEQYF
>TRBD1|15|TRBJ2-5|many|TRBV23-1
TGCGCCAGCAGTCGTCCGACAGGGGAGAAAGAGACCCAGTACTTC
CASSRPTGEKETQYF
>NA|13|TRBJ1-2|many|TRBV29-1
TGCAGCGTTGAAGATCAGACGAGTTATGGCTACACCTTC
CSVEDQTSYGYTF
>TRBD2|17|TRBJ2-3|many|TRBV27
TGTGCCAGCAGTTCATTACGAGCGGGAGGGGACACAGATACGCAGTATTTT
CASSSLRAGGDTDTQYF
>NA|17|TRBJ1-5|many|TRBV5-1
TGCGCCAGCAGCCTGGGGCCCTCCGGGGATAGCAATCAGCCCCAGCATTTT
CASSLGPSGDSNQPQHF
>TRBD2|19|TRBJ2-7|many|TRBV7-9
TGTGCCAGCAGTTCCTCCGGGACTAGCGGGAGGTACAGCTCCTACGAGCAGTACTTC
CASSSSGTSGRYSSYEQYF
>TRBD2|15|TRBJ2-1|many|TRBV7-9
TGTGCCAGCAGCTTACTAGCGGGAGTCAGGGATGAGCAGTTCTTC
CASSLLAGVRDEQFF
>TRBD1|14|TRBJ2-7|many|TRBV20-1
TGCAGTGCTAGATCTCCCGACAGGGACTACGAGCAGTACTTC
CSARSPDRDYEQYF
>NA|14|TRBJ2-7|many|TRBV5-1
TGCGCCAGCAGCTTGGGCCTCAGAACCTACGAGCAGTACTTC
CASSLGLRTYEQYF
>NA|19|TRBJ2-2|many|TRBV6-2/TRBV6-3
TGTGCCAGCAGTTACTTTGGGACATCGAGTTCGGGAATTCCCGGGGAGCTGTTTTTT
CASSYFGTSSSGIPGELFF
>NA|11|TRBJ2-1|many|TRBV14
TGTGCCAGCAGCCAAGGGCTCTGGCAGTTCTTC
CASSQGLWQFF
>NA|15|TRBJ2-5|many|TRBV7-3
TGTGCCAGCAGCTTAACCTTGGCGAACCAAGAGACCCAGTACTTC
CASSLTLANQETQYF
>NA|11|TRBJ2-1|many|TRBV6-5
TGTGCCAGCAGTTACGGGTATGAGCAGTTCTTC
CASSYGYEQFF
>NA|14|TRBJ1-1|many|TRBV12-3/TRBV12-4
TGTGCCAGCAGTTTGGCCAGGGGGAACACTGAAGCTTTCTTT
CASSLARGNTEAFF
>TRBD2|14|TRBJ2-1|many|TRBV15
TGTGCCACCAGCTCGACTAGCGTCTACAATGAGCAGTTCTTC
CATSSTSVYNEQFF
>TRBD1|14|TRBJ2-1|many|TRBV2
TGTGCCAGCAGTGAGTGGACAGGGATAAATGAGCAGTTCTTC
CASSEWTGINEQFF
>NA|15|TRBJ2-3|many|TRBV4-3
TGCGCCAGCAGCCAAGGACTAGACAGCACAGATACGCAGTATTTT
CASSQGLDSTDTQYF
>TRBD1|15|TRBJ2-7|many|TRBV7-9
TGTGCCAGCAGCTCTACAGGGGGCTCTTACTACGAGCAGTACTTC
CASSSTGGSYYEQYF
>NA|19|TRBJ2-3|many|TRBV14
TGTGCCAGCAGCCAAGACTGGGTCGCGAGCGGGCCTAGCACAGATACGCAGTATTTT
CASSQDWVASGPSTDTQYF
>TRBD2|18|TRBJ2-5|few|TRBV12-3/TRBV12-4
TGTGCCAGCAGACCCCCTAGCGGGAGGGCCTTAGACCAAGAGACCCAGTACTTC
CASRPPSGRALDQETQYF
>TRBD2|15|TRBJ2-1|many|TRBV7-3
TGTGCCAGCAGCTCCACTAGCGGGAGGAGCAATGAGCAGTTCTTC
CASSSTSGRSNEQFF
>NA|12|TRBJ2-1|many|TRBV29-1
TGCAGCGTTGAAAGGGACCGCAATGAGCAGTTCTTC
CSVERDRNEQFF
>NA|14|TRBJ2-1|many|TRBV27
TGTGCCAGCAGTGGGGCTACCTATAACAATGAGCAGTTCTTC
CASSGATYNNEQFF
>TRBD1|15|TRBJ2-3|many|TRBV7-8
TGTGCCAGCAGCTTAGAGGGACAGAGCACAGATACGCAGTATTTT
CASSLEGQSTDTQYF
>TRBD2|17|TRBJ2-3|many|TRBV20-1
TGCTGTGCTAGAGGGTCTAGCGGGCCGCTAGGGACAGATACGCAGTATTTT
CCARGSSGPLGTDTQYF
>TRBD2|17|TRBJ2-3|many|TRBV14
TGTGCCAGCAGCCGACTAGCGGGACCCCATAGCACAGATACGCAGTATTTT
CASSRLAGPHSTDTQYF
>TRBD2|17|TRBJ2-1|many|TRBV6-5
TGTGCCAGCAGTTCAGGATCCGGGACTACGATAAACAATGAGCAGTTCTTC
CASSSGSGTTINNEQFF
>TRBD1|14|TRBJ2-7|many|TRBV13
TGTGCCAGCAGCTTAGGACAGGGGCTATACGAGCAGTACTTC
CASSLGQGLYEQYF
>NA|19|TRBJ1-3|many|TRBV4-3
TGCGCCAGCAGCCAAGCCGCACTATACGGGGCGATCTCTGGAAACACCATATATTTT
CASSQAALYGAISGNTIYF
>NA|15|TRBJ2-3|many|TRBV5-4
TGTGCCAGCAGCTCGCCTCAGCGGACCACAGATACGCAGTATTTT
CASSSPQRTTDTQYF
>TRBD2|14|TRBJ2-3|many|TRBV5-4
TGTGCCAGCGGCACTAGCGGGTCCGCAGATACGCAGTATTTT
CASGTSGSADTQYF
>TRBD2|16|TRBJ2-1|many|TRBV7-8
TGTGCCAGCAGCCAGCATGCGGGAGGGTCCTACAATGAGCAGTTCTTC
CASSQHAGGSYNEQFF
>TRBD1|15|TRBJ1-4|many|TRBV5-1
TGCGCCAGCAGCTCCTCGACAGGGGAGTACGAAAAACTGTTTTTT
CASSSSTGEYEKLFF
>NA|13|TRBJ2-5|many|TRBV5-4
TGTGCCAGCAGCGTCCCTCCCGGGCCAGCCCAGTACTTC
CASSVPPGPAQYF
>NA|10|TRBJ2-2|many|TRBV12-3/TRBV12-4
TGTGCCTCCGGGGGCGGGGAGCTGTTTTTT
CASGGGELFF
>TRBD2|16|TRBJ2-5|many|TRBV9
TGTGCCAGCAGCGGAGGACTAGCGGGTAACCAAGAGACCCAGTACTTC
CASSGGLAGNQETQYF
>TRBD1|14|TRBJ2-3|NA|TRBV11-3
TGTGCCAGCAGATCGACAGGGTGCACAGATACGCAGTATTTT
CASRSTGCTDTQYF
>NA|15|TRBJ1-3|many|TRBV29-1
TGCAGCGTTGAAGATTTTGGAGAAGCTGGAAACACCATATATTTT
CSVEDFGEAGNTIYF
>TRBD1|18|TRBJ2-5|NA|TRBV12-3/TRBV12-4
TGTGCCTTCAGTTTCTGGACAGGCCAAAAGGGGGTTCAAGAGACCCAGTACTTC
CAFSFWTGQKGVQETQYF
>NA|16|TRBJ2-7|many|TRBV4-2
TGTGCCAGCAGCCTGACCGGCCGGACGGGGCCCCACGAGCAGTACTTC
CASSLTGRTGPHEQYF
>TRBD2|17|TRBJ2-1|many|TRBV7-2
TGTGCCAGCAGCTCTATATTCGGGACTAGTTTTCACAATGAGCAGTTCTTC
CASSSIFGTSFHNEQFF
>TRBD2|18|TRBJ2-5|many|TRBV7-8
TGTGCCAGCAGCTTAGAGGTGACTAGCGGGAGGCACCAAGAGACCCAGTACTTC
CASSLEVTSGRHQETQYF
>NA|14|TRBJ2-5|NA|TRBV19
TGTGCCAGTAGTATAGAAGGCAGCGGGGAGACCCAGTACTTC
CASSIEGSGETQYF
>NA|14|TRBJ1-4|many|TRBV12-3/TRBV12-4
TGTGCCAGCAGTACGACAGTCTATAAGGAAAAACTGTTTTTT
CASSTTVYKEKLFF
>NA|13|TRBJ2-2|many|TRBV15
TGTGCCACCGCCGGGGGGAACACCGGGGAGCTGTTTTTT
CATAGGNTGELFF
>NA|13|TRBJ2-3|many|TRBV5-5
TGTGCCAGCAGCTCTCCTTACACAGATACGCAGTATTTT
CASSSPYTDTQYF
>NA|12|TRBJ2-1|many|TRBV6-6
TGTGCCAGCAGTTACGGCTCCGATGAGCAGTTCTTC
CASSYGSDEQFF
>NA|13|TRBJ2-1|NA|TRBV29-1
TGCAGCGTTGGAGGACTCGACTACAATGAGCAGTTCTTC
CSVGGLDYNEQFF
>NA|14|TRBJ2-3|many|TRBV7-8
TGTGCCAGCAGCTTTCTTGGTAGGGCAGATACGCAGTATTTT
CASSFLGRADTQYF
>NA|14|TRBJ2-1|many|TRBV12-3/TRBV12-4
TGTGCCAGCAGTTTAGGAATATACAACAATGAGCAGTTCTTC
CASSLGIYNNEQFF
>NA|12|TRBJ2-7|NA|TRBV11-2
TGTGCCAGCAGCTTGGAATTTTACGAGCAGTACTTC
CASSLEFYEQYF
>NA|15|TRBJ2-7|many|TRBV7-9
TGTGCCAGCAGCTTAGTTTCAGCGGGTCTTTACGAGCAGTACTTC
CASSLVSAGLYEQYF
>TRBD1|15|TRBJ2-7|many|TRBV12-3/TRBV12-4
TGTGCCAGCAACATGGACGGGACAGGGGGCCGGGAGCAGTACTTC
CASNMDGTGGREQYF